The present T cell receptor (beta chain) was sequenced within a study of CD8 T cells in ankylosing spondylitis. General observations from the study: A motif of 7 to 9 highly homologous TCR beta variants was seen as apparently characteristic of ankylosing spondylitis blood. Disease-associated clones were reportedly significantly overrepresented in matched ankylosing spondylitis synovial fluid.

Turning to this clonotype: Its antigen is unknown.

As the method for making TCR beta libraries, quantitative 5'-RACE with molecular barcodes was used. TCRdb used MiXCR to reprocess the 5' RACE reads, holding one entry per CDR3 protein. Of roughly 700,000 distinct CDR3 sequences in the sample, over 15% were seen once. V was pared by 5 bases and J by 0 bases, with 10 bases of the junction left unmatched. The CDR3 is made up of 20 amino acids. This chain uses TRBV12-3 or TRBV12-4 with TRBJ2-1; TRBD2 agrees at 16 bases. Sequenced sample: blood, either unsorted or a sorted T cell fraction (not recorded which). This TCR was recovered from a male donor with ankylosing spondylitis. The CDR3, as DNA: TGTGCCAGCAGTGCGGGACTAGCGGGAGGGCCTCCCAGCTCCTACAATGAGCAGTTCTTC. This encodes CASSAGLAGGPPSSYNEQFF.